This record concerns one TCR beta chain sequence. Its antigen has not been determined. The record has no base qualities; no much larger clone is one base away. These data are taken from a study of shared clonotypes between healthy human individuals (dated by TCRdb to 2018 to 2020). Broadly, across the study: The cohort included a few men and a couple of women between 18 and 49 years of age. For each donor, CD4 naive and CD4 memory were each given three plates, CD8 naive was given two plates, and CD8 memory was given one plate. To estimate repertoire size and how much clonotype sharing occurs between individuals, the study deeply sequenced the blood TCR repertoires of a handful of healthy adults. Libraries were prepared and TCR repertoires were sequenced by different laboratories using diverse techniques, in order to increase sequencing depth and limit assay-specific biases. Per donor, leukapheresis produced somewhere between about 0.94 and 9.5 billion PBMCs. Broad study findings and their caveats: The small number of donors limited the genetic and exposure-history diversity represented. Across a few donors, about 5.2% of naive CD4, around 3.5% of naive CD8, 2% to 2.5% of memory CD4, and approximately 0.42% of memory CD8 clonotypes were shared. Larger estimated clonotype richness was generally found for naive subsets than for memory subsets. Compared with non-shared clonotypes, the clonotypes found in all four sorted-subset donors had higher generation probabilities. Pairwise subsampling led to the expectation that sequencing depth would affect the degree of clonotype sharing among donors. Sampling was restricted to blood, and TCR repertoires in tissues likely differ from the TCR repertoires found in blood. Incomplete sequencing was indicated by rarefaction of sorted-subset datasets, despite the large sequencing depth.

The donors were healthy, HIV-negative adults who had no recently reported acute infections or vaccinations. All donors were Caucasian adults living in Nashville, Tennessee, USA. The CD8 memory samples were a combination of magnetically selected CD45RO+ cells and CCR7-negative CD45RA+ effector memory (TemRA) cells. Blood was collected by leukapheresis, and PBMCs were isolated by Ficoll-Histopaque density gradient centrifugation and then cryopreserved in liquid nitrogen vapor phase. Analytical flow cytometry was used to check the purity and quantity of every magnetically sorted T cell population. Genomic DNA was isolated from each sorted fraction and quantified by UV absorbance on a Nanodrop 2000c. The CDR3 covers 14 residues, taking in both the cysteine and the phenylalanine. Only CDR3 DNA is held: 42 bases, read in frame from base 1. Taken from the germline V gene, the CDR1 and CDR2 loops are SGHAT and FQNNGV. V is shortened by 6 bases, J by 3 bases, and the region joining them spans 14 bases.

Using the deep immunoSEQ assay, multiplex PCR amplified TCR CDR3 regions from genomic DNA. Extracted genomic DNA from each cell subset was distributed evenly across all wells of several immunoSEQ 96-well plates, and each plate was treated as a replicate. Each replicate PCR for sorted subsets received about 220 ng genomic DNA, equal to tens of thousands of T cell genomes. The purified libraries were quantified using a Qubit 3.0 fluorometer, sized with a Bioanalyzer 2100, and then quantified again using the KAPA Library Quantification kit. Each immunoSEQ 96-well plate was sequenced on its own single-read 150-cycle Illumina NextSeq 550 flow cell. Regarding the original processing steps: Because only junctional sequences without quality scores were contained in the immunoSEQ output, filtering matching that applied to full-length reads could not be performed. Sequences were annotated with PyIR, a Python wrapper for IgBLAST v1.9, and V/J genes and CDR3 were assigned using IMGT germline references. Reads with weak V/J assignments (E-value above 1e-6), missing CDR3, stop codons, out-of-frame junctions, or ambiguous translated residues were removed. A V3J clonotype was defined by an identical inferred V gene, J gene, and CDR3 amino acid sequence. To compute the percentage overlap between repertoires, the number of shared unique clonotypes was divided by the size of the smaller repertoire. Three approaches were used to assess repertoire richness: RTK rarefaction, the Chao1 estimator, and Recon v2.1 estimates of unobserved clonotypes. Generation probabilities for all TCRbeta clonotypes obtained by the gDNA method from a handful of donors were computed using OLGA. TCRdb obtained this table from immuneACCESS and retained in-frame rearrangements with V and J assigned. These tables miss some clones; where compared with another copy, unresolved V genes account for less than half of the shortfall, and the remainder is unexplained. Clone size and the V and J calls come from that table; the DNA yielded D and trimming. The table for this sample lists about 120,000 clones; around 68% of them were counted only once. Roughly a quarter of the sample lies in the top ten.

Sequenced sample: memory CD8+ T cells sorted from blood. The cell subset or site label here, explained by the study, means: CD45RO+ cells pooled with CCR7-negative TemRA cells. The chain couples TRBV11-2 to TRBJ1-1; possibly the D gene is TRBD1, per 6 matching bases. This sequence was found in a woman in her thirties in good health. The DNA sequence reads TGTGCCAGCAGGCCGAATACAGGGTACACTGAAGCTTTCTTT. It translates as CASRPNTGYTEAFF. With the rest looked up from the reference TRBV11-2 and TRBJ1-1 genes rather than sequenced, the full variable domain is EAGVAQSPRYKIIEKRQSVAFWCNPISGHATLYWYQQILGQGPKLLIQFQNNGVVDDSQLPKDRFSAERLKGVDSTLKIQPAKLEDSAVYLCASRPNTGYTEAFFGQGTRLTVV.